Listed here is a single T cell receptor (beta chain). Its antigen remains unidentified. This sample was included in a study of T-cell memory formation after mild COVID-19. MiXCR was run by TCRdb on the 5' RACE reads, yielding one entry per CDR3 protein. The repertoire includes 300,000 or so distinct CDR3 sequences, around a sixth of them detected once, and roughly a fifth sits in the top ten. Study results and limitations: The pre-infection memory compartment contained some responding clones, suggesting cross-reactive memory joined.

Input material: PBMCs or a T cell subset sorted from them (not recorded which). This TCR was recovered from a man younger than 35 who had mild COVID-19 (a few samples of this study predate the infection). Cell type and time point are not known.

The CDR3 spells CASSWGTGAEQFF. The CDR3 nucleotides read TGTGCCAGCAGTTGGGGGACAGGGGCCGAGCAGTTCTTC. The chain couples TRBV6-5 to TRBJ2-1, with 10 bases fitting TRBD1. After removal of 4 bases from V and 10 bases from J, the junction contained 4 bases not matched to a gene. The length of the CDR3 is 13 residues. Germline V lookup: CDR1 MNHEY, CDR2 SVGAGI.